The rows below give T cell receptor beta chains drawn from one sample of a study of T-cell memory formation after mild COVID-19. MiXCR, run by TCRdb on the 5' RACE reads, gives a single entry per CDR3 protein. The sample yields approximately 230,000 distinct CDR3 sequences, about a sixth seen once. The sample taken for sequencing was PBMCs or a T cell subset sorted from them (not recorded which). Source of these receptors: a man in his late teens or twenties who had mild COVID-19 (a few samples of this study predate the infection). Cell type and time point are not known. Each CDR3 is given with its conserved first and last residue. A clone size is listed for some rows: how often the clone was seen (once, few, many), or a class if it is expanded.

few	TRBV4-3	TRBJ2-2	CASSQDRGLATGELFF
few	TRBV10-3	TRBJ1-5	CAIGVNQPQHF
NA	TRBV5-1	TRBJ2-3	CASSRLGGSYTDTQYF
NA	TRBV10-3	TRBJ2-3	CAISGARYTDTQYF
few	TRBV5-4	TRBJ1-2	CASSLEVSPYGYTF
NA	TRBV7-2	TRBJ1-2	CASIKEGRGTVYGYTF
NA	TRBV12-2	TRBJ2-3	CASRLVTASTDTQYF
NA	TRBV5-1	TRBJ1-4	CASSLGRGPGEKLFF
NA	TRBV12-3/TRBV12-4	TRBJ2-3	CASRPGEAGTDTQYF
NA	TRBV6-2/TRBV6-3	TRBJ1-1	CASSWGSTGNTEAFF
once	TRBV6-5	TRBJ1-1	CASSYFQGETEAFF
few	TRBV5-4	TRBJ2-5	CASSPDRAPRETQYF
few	TRBV7-3	TRBJ2-3	CASSVHRGTDTQYF
NA	TRBV2	TRBJ2-2	CASLADITGELFF
NA	TRBV7-3	TRBJ1-1	CASSLIGSTEAFF
NA	TRBV9	TRBJ1-2	CASSLSRYGYTF
NA	TRBV4-1	TRBJ1-4	CASSQAAADNEKLFF
few	TRBV7-9	TRBJ1-6	CASTWGTGNNSPLHF
NA	TRBV6-1	TRBJ1-4	CASSERRGPVLFF
NA	TRBV18	TRBJ1-1	CASSPATVSTEAFF
few	TRBV21-1	TRBJ1-4	CASRTPTNEKLFF
few	TRBV28	TRBJ2-3	CASSSPGTSGGGSTDTQYF
NA	TRBV29-1	TRBJ2-3	CSVQLDLADTQYF
NA	TRBV19	TRBJ1-2	CASSSPGQGFGYTF
NA	TRBV5-1	TRBJ1-1	CASSLSTPNTEAFF
NA	TRBV5-1	TRBJ1-1	CASSPPGSPTEAFF